This T cell receptor beta chain was identified during a study of T cell responses to AZD1222 COVID-19 vaccine. About the research overall: Pooling of second doses given at about 4 or about 12 weeks was done.

Overall study findings and caveats: Clonal diversity was possibly underestimated; the donors were predominantly white British and more often female. Spike-specific TCR repertoires showed rising breadth and depth after two AZD1222 doses.

The CDR3 loop spans 13 amino acids. CDR1 MDHEN and CDR2 SYDVKM come from the germline V gene. Trimming removed 8 bases at V and 10 bases at J, with 15 bases between. Data came from immunoSEQ multiplex PCR; TCRdb stores just in-frame clones and leaves some out. The data show over 100,000 clones, about 86% seen once. A remark on this clone: Its antigen is still unknown.

The receptor comes from an adult in good health. Sequencing was performed on peripheral blood, taken on day 0 of AZD1222 vaccination. The gene calls are TRBV28 and TRBJ1-6; a possible D gene is TRBD1 (6 bases). CDR3 residues: CASYRDKGSPLHF. DNA for the CDR3: TGTGCCAGCTATAGGGACAAGGGGTCACCCCTCCACTTT.